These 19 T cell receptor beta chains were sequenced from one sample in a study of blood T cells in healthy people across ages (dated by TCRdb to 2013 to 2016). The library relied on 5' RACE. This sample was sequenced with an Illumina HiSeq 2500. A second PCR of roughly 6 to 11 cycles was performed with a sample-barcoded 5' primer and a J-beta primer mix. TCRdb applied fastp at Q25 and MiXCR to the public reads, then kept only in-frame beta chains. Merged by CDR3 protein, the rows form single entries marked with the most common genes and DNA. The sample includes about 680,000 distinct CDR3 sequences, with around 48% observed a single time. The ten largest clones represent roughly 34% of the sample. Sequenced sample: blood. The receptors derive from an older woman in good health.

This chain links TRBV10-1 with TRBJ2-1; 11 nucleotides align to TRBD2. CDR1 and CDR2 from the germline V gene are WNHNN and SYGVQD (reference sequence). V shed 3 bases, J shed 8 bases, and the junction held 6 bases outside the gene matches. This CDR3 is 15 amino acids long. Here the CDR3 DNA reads TGCGCCAGCAGTGATGGTAGCGGGAGGGTGCATGAGCAGTTCTTC. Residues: CASSDGSGRVHEQFF.

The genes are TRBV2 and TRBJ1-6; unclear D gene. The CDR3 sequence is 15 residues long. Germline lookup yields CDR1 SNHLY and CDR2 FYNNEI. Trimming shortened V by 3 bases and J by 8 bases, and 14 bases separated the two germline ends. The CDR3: CASSEGLTRDSPLHF. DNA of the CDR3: TGTGCCAGCAGTGAGGGCTTAACGAGGGATTCACCCCTCCACTTT.

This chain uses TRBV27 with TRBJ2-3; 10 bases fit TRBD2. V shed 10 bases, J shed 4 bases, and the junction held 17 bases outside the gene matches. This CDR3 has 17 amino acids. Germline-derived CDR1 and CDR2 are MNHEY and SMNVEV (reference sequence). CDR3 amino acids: CATGPTAGGERADTQYF. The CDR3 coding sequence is TGTGCCACCGGGCCAACAGCGGGAGGGGAGAGAGCAGATACGCAGTATTTT.

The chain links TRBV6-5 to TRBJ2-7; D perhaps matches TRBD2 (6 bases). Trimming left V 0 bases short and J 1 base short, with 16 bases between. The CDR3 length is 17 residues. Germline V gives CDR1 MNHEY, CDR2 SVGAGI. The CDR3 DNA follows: TGTGCCAGCAGTTACTCGAATTCGGGAGCCAAATCCTACGAGCAGTACTTC. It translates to CASSYSNSGAKSYEQYF.

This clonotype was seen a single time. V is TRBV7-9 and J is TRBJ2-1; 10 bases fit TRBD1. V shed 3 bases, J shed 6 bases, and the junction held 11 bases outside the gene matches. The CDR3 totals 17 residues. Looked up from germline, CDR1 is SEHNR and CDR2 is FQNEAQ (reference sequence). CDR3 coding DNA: TGTGCCAGCAGCTTCCCCGAGACAGGGGGCTTCACCAATGAGCAGTTCTTC. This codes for CASSFPETGGFTNEQFF.

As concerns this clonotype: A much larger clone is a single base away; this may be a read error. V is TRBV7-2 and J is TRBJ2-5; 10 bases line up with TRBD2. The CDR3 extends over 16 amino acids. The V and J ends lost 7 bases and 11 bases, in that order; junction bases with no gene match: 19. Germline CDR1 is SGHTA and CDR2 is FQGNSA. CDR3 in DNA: TGTGCCAGCACCTATCTAGCGGGAGTACTCGGGTTGGAGCAGTACTTC. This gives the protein CASTYLAGVLGLEQYF.

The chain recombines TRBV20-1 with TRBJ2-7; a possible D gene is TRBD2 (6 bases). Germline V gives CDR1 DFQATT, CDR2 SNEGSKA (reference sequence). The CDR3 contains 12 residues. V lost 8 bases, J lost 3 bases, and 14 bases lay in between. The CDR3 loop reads CSRIGSSYEQYF. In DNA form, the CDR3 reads TGCAGTCGAATCGGGAGTAGCTACGAGCAGTACTTC.

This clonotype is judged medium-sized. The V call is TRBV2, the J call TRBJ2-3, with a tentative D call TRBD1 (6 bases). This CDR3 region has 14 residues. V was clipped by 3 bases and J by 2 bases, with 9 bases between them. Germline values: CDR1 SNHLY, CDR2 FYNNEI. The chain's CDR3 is CASSENRDTDTQYF. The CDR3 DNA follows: TGTGCCAGCAGTGAGAACAGGGACACAGATACGCAGTATTTT. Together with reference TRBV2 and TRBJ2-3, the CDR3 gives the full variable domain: EPEVTQTPSHQVTQMGQEVILRCVPISNHLYFYWYRQILGQKVEFLVSFYNNEISEKSEIFDDQFSVERPDGSNFTLKIRSTKLEDSAMYFCASSENRDTDTQYFGPGTRLTVL.

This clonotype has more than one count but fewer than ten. The CDR3 DNA reads TGTGCCAGCAGCGTACCTCCGTCCTACGAGCAGTACTTC. Residues: CASSVPPSYEQYF. The rearrangement links TRBV9 to TRBJ2-7; D not certain. The germline V gene encodes CDR1 SGDLS and CDR2 YYNGEE. This CDR3 has 13 amino acids. Trimming shortened V by 1 base and J by 1 base, and 6 bases separated the two germline ends. The variable domain in full, with the rest retrieved from reference TRBV9 and TRBJ2-7, is DSGVTQTPKHLITATGQRVTLRCSPRSGDLSVYWYQQSLDQGLQFLIQYYNGEERAKGNILERFSAQQFPDLHSELNLSSLELGDSALYFCASSVPPSYEQYFGPGTRLTVT.

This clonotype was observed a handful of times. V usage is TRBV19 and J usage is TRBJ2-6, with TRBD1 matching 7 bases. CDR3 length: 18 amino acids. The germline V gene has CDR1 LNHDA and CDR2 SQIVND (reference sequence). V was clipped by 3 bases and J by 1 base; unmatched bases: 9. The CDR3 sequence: CASSIHPGTASGANVLTF. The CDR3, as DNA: TGTGCCAGTAGTATCCACCCCGGGACAGCGTCTGGGGCCAACGTCCTGACTTTC.

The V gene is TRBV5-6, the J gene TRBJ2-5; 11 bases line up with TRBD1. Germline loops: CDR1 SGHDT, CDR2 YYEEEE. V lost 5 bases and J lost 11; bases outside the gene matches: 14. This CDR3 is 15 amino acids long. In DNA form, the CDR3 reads TGTGCCAGCAGTCACGGGACAGGGGGGTGGAATGAGCAGTACTTC. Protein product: CASSHGTGGWNEQYF. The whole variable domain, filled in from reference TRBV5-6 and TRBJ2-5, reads DAGVTQSPTHLIKTRGQQVTLRCSPKSGHDTVSWYQQALGQGPQFIFQYYEEEERQRGNFPDRFSGHQFPNYSSELNVNALLLGDSALYLCASSHGTGGWNEQYFGPGTRLLVL.

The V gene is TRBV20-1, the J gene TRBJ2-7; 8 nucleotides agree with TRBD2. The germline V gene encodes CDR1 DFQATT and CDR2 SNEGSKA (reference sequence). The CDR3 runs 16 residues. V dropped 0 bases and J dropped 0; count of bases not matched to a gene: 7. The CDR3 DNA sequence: TGCAGTGCTAGAGATGACACTAGCGGTCCCTCCTACGAGCAGTACTTC. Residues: CSARDDTSGPSYEQYF.

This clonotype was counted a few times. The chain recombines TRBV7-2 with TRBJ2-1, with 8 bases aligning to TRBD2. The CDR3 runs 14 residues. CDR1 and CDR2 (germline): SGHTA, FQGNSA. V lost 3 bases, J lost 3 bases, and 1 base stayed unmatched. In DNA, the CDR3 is TGTGCCAGCAGCTTCACTAGCGGCTACAATGAGCAGTTCTTC. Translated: CASSFTSGYNEQFF.

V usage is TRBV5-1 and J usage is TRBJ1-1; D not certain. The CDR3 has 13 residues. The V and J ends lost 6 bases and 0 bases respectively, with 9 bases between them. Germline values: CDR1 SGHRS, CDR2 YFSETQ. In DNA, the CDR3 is TGCGCCAGCATGCCCCAGTTGAACACTGAAGCTTTCTTT. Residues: CASMPQLNTEAFF.

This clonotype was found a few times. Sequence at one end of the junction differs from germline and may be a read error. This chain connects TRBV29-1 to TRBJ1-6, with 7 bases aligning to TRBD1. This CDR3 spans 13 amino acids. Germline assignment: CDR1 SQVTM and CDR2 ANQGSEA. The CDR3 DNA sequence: TGCAGCGTCGAAGGGACAGCCCATTCACCCCTCCACTTT. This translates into CSVEGTAHSPLHF.

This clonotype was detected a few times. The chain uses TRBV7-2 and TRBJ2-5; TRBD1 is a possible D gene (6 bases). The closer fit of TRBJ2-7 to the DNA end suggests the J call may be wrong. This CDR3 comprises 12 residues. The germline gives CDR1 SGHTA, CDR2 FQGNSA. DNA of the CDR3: TGTGCCAGCAGCCATCCAGGGGCCGAGCAGTACTTC. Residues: CASSHPGAEQYF.

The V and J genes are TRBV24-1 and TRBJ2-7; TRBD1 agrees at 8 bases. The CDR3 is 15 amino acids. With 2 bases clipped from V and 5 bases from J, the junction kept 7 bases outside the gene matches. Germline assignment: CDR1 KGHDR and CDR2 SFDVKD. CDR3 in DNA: TGTGCCACCAGTGATTCTCGGACAGGGAGGAACGAGCAGTACTTC. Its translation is CATSDSRTGRNEQYF.

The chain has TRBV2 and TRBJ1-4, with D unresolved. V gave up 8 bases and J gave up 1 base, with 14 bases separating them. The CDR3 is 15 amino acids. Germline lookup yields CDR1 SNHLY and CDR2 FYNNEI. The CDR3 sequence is CASLPETRTNEKLFF. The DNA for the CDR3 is TGTGCCAGCTTGCCAGAGACTAGAACTAATGAAAAACTGTTTTTT.

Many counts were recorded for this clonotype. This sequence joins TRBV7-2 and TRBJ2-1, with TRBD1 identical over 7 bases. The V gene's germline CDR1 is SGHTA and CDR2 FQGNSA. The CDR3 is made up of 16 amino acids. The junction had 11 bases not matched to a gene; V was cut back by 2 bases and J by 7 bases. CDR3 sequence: CASSLLGQGVGNEQFF. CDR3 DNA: TGTGCCAGCAGCTTACTGGGTCAGGGGGTGGGTAATGAGCAGTTCTTC.